A single sample is the source of the 28 T cell receptor beta chains below, sequenced in a study of read filtering for tumor transcriptome and immune sequencing. The library was built from about 370 ng RNA with molecular barcoded adaptors for alpha/delta and beta/gamma chains. Using its own MiXCR run on the reads, TCRdb lists one record per CDR3 protein. The sample shows about 130,000 distinct CDR3 sequences, roughly 13% of them seen only once. The sequenced sample consisted of a population of CD138-negative cells sorted from bone marrow. Receptors originate from a donor at least 40 years old with multiple myeloma.

This clonotype was detected many times. The V call is TRBV6-1, the J call TRBJ2-1; D not certain. The CDR3 runs to 13 residues. CDR1 is MNHNS, CDR2 SASEGT, per germline. V gave up 5 bases and J gave up 0 bases, with 5 bases separating them. CDR3 in DNA: TGTGCCAGCAGTAAGTTCTCCTACAATGAGCAGTTCTTC. Its protein product is CASSKFSYNEQFF.

This clonotype appeared a few times. The rearrangement links TRBV7-2 to TRBJ1-3; tentative D call: TRBD1 (6 bases). Germline assignment: CDR1 SGHTA and CDR2 FQGNSA. The CDR3 is 15 amino acids. Trimming took 5 bases from V and 2 from J, leaving 13 bases between them. The CDR3 region has the DNA TGTGCCAGCAGCCCGGACAGTCGTACTGGAAACACCATATATTTT. This encodes CASSPDSRTGNTIYF.

As for this clonotype: A much larger clone lies a single base off, so this may be a read error. This chain links TRBV20-1 with TRBJ1-1, with D possibly matching TRBD1 (5 bases). Trimming shortened V by 0 bases and J by 6 bases, and 14 bases separated the two germline ends. Germline V gives CDR1 DFQATT, CDR2 SNEGSKA (reference sequence). This CDR3 contains 14 residues. Written as DNA, the CDR3 is TGCAGTGCTAGAGACACCCCCTGGGGCTCTGAAGCTTTCTTT. It is translated as CSARDTPWGSEAFF.

This clonotype was detected many times. The J gene is TRBJ2-7, the V gene TRBV7-2; a possible D gene is TRBD1 (5 bases). Trimming shortened V by 3 bases and J by 0 bases, and 12 bases separated the two germline ends. The germline V gene encodes CDR1 SGHTA and CDR2 FQGNSA. The CDR3 is made up of 15 amino acids. CDR3 nucleotide sequence: TGTGCCAGCAGCTTGGGGCAGGGTAGCTCCTACGAGCAGTACTTC. As protein: CASSLGQGSSYEQYF.

This clonotype has ten or more counts. The chain recombines TRBV4-1 with TRBJ1-4; tentatively, D is TRBD1 (5 bases). The CDR3 consists of 15 residues. V was cut by 1 base and J by 1 base, with 7 bases left in between. Looked up from germline, CDR1 is MGHRA and CDR2 is YSYEKL. The DNA for the CDR3 is TGCGCCAGCAGCCAAGTCGGGGGAACTAATGAAAAACTGTTTTTT. It yields the protein CASSQVGGTNEKLFF.

This clonotype was seen a few times. Just one base apart from a much larger clone, this may be a read error. V usage is TRBV2 and J usage is TRBJ2-1; no definite D call. This CDR3 spans 14 amino acids. Germline V gene data show CDR1 as SNHLY and CDR2 as FYNNEI. The CDR3 DNA follows: TGTGCCAGCAGTGAAGGCCCCCCGACCAATGCGCAGTTCTTC. This encodes CASSEGPPTNAQFF. Variable domain in full (rest from reference TRBV2 and TRBJ2-1): EPEVTQTPSHQVTQMGQEVILRCVPISNHLYFYWYRQILGQKVEFLVSFYNNEISEKSEIFDDQFSVERPDGSNFTLKIRSTKLEDSAMYFCASSEGPPTNAQFFGPGTRLTVL.

This chain links TRBV7-8 with TRBJ2-6; D may be TRBD1 (7 bases). The CDR3 totals 17 residues. Germline lookup yields CDR1 SGHVS and CDR2 FQNEAQ. Trimming pared 6 bases from V and 0 bases from J, leaving 15 bases between. CDR3 amino acids: CASRRQGGLSGANVLTF. The DNA of the CDR3 is TGTGCCAGCAGGAGACAGGGAGGACTCTCTGGGGCCAACGTCCTGACTTTC. Based on the CDR3 plus reference TRBV7-8 and TRBJ2-6, the full variable domain is GAGVSQSPRYKVAKRGQDVALRCDPISGHVSLFWYQQALGQGPEFLTYFQNEAQLDKSGLPSDRFFAERPEGSVSTLKIQRTQQEDSAVYLCASRRQGGLSGANVLTFGAGSRLTVL.

This clonotype showed up just a few times. Being one base from a much bigger clone, this may be a read error. The chain has TRBV14 and TRBJ2-1; no clear D gene. V lost 2 bases and J 15 bases, leaving 17 bases between the germline ends. CDR3 length: 13 residues. The germline gives CDR1 SGHDN, CDR2 FVKESK. The chain's CDR3 is CASSQPYPSRMFF. In DNA, the CDR3 is TGTGCCAGCAGCCAACCTTACCCCTCTAGGATGTTCTTC.

The sample holds many counts of this clonotype. The chain carries TRBV29-1 and TRBJ2-6, with D tentatively TRBD2 (6 bases). The CDR3 extends over 14 amino acids. Trimming pared 4 bases from V and 2 bases from J, leaving 9 bases between. CDR1 is SQVTM and CDR2 is ANQGSEA in the germline V gene. The CDR3 reads CSVAGLPGANVLTF. CDR3 nucleotide sequence: TGCAGCGTTGCGGGACTCCCTGGGGCCAACGTCCTGACTTTC.

At least ten counts were recorded for this clonotype. The CDR3 bases are TGTGCCAGCATTAGGGCAGGGACGAACACTGAAGCTTTCTTT. It translates to CASIRAGTNTEAFF. The rearrangement joins TRBV28 to TRBJ1-1, with D maybe TRBD1 (5 bases). CDR1 MDHEN and CDR2 SYDVKM come from the germline V gene. V was trimmed by 7 bases and J by 1 base, leaving 13 bases between them. The CDR3 sequence is 14 residues long.

This clonotype has at least ten counts. V is TRBV7-2 and J is TRBJ2-3, with D tentatively TRBD1 (5 bases). Germline V gives CDR1 SGHTA, CDR2 FQGNSA. The CDR3 covers 14 residues. The ends were cut back, 4 bases at V and 3 bases at J, with 11 bases in the middle. The DNA for the CDR3 is TGTGCCAGCAGCTGGGGCCCTACGACAGATACGCAGTATTTT. Translating it yields CASSWGPTTDTQYF.

The chain has TRBV6-1 and TRBJ2-1; a weak D match, TRBD2 (6 bases). Looked up from germline, CDR1 is MNHNS and CDR2 is SASEGT. The CDR3 sequence is 15 residues long. V lost 4 bases and J 4 bases, leaving 14 bases between the germline ends. Here the CDR3 reads CASSVGTPHYNEQFF. The CDR3 DNA reads as TGTGCCAGCAGTGTCGGGACTCCTCATTACAATGAGCAGTTCTTC.

In its sample, this clonotype was seen many times. V is TRBV7-3 and J is TRBJ2-2, with D tentatively TRBD1 (5 bases). From germline, CDR1 is SGHTA and CDR2 FQGTGA. V gave up 5 bases and J gave up 0 bases, with 13 bases separating them. The CDR3 has 16 amino acids. CDR3 residues: CASSPRTRANTGELFF. The CDR3, as DNA: TGTGCCAGCAGCCCCCGGACACGCGCGAACACCGGGGAGCTGTTTTTT. The full variable domain, rest sourced from reference TRBV7-3 and TRBJ2-2, is GAGVSQTPSNKVTEKGKYVELRCDPISGHTALYWYRQSLGQGPEFLIYFQGTGAADDSGLPNDRFFAVRPEGSVSTLKIQRTERGDSAVYLCASSPRTRANTGELFFGEGSRLTVL.

In its sample, this clonotype was seen many times. The chain recombines TRBV4-1 with TRBJ2-1, with 7 bases fitting TRBD2. The CDR3 runs 18 residues. Germline loops: CDR1 MGHRA, CDR2 YSYEKL. Losses at the gene ends were 4 bases for V and 0 bases for J; bases not matched to a gene: 12. In nucleotides, the CDR3 is TGCGCCAGCAGCCGGGGGTCTACCGGGGGGTCCTCCTACAATGAGCAGTTCTTC. Encoded protein: CASSRGSTGGSSYNEQFF.

This clonotype occurred many times. DNA for the CDR3: TGTGCCATCAACCCCAGGGGGGAGAACACTGAAGCTTTCTTT. It specifies CAINPRGENTEAFF. The genes are TRBV10-3 and TRBJ1-1; 7 bases map to TRBD1. The V segment lost 7 bases and the J segment 1 base; nucleotides outside the gene matches: 6. Germline loops: CDR1 ENHRY, CDR2 SYGVKD. The CDR3 is 14 amino acids.

This clonotype was counted ten times or more. CDR3 residues: CASGRGAAYNEQFF. As DNA, the CDR3 is TGTGCCAGCGGCCGGGGCGCCGCCTACAATGAGCAGTTCTTC. The chain links TRBV3-1 to TRBJ2-1, with D possibly called TRBD1 or TRBD2 (5 bases each). The CDR3 covers 14 residues. In germline, CDR1 is LGHDT, CDR2 YNNKEL (reference sequence). V was shortened by 8 bases and J by 2 bases, with 13 bases between the two germline ends.

Note on this clonotype: The CDR3 does not end in the conserved phenylalanine or tryptophan, so this is likely a read error. The chain combines TRBV7-9 with TRBJ1-5; tentative D call: TRBD1 (6 bases). The CDR3 covers 14 residues. Per the germline V gene, CDR1 is SEHNR and CDR2 is FQNEAQ (reference sequence). The CDR3, as DNA: TGCGCCAGCAGCTCCGGACAGAGCAATCAGCCCCAGCATTCT. This translates into CASSSGQSNQPQHS.

On this clonotype itself: Being one base from a much bigger clone, this may be a read error. This CDR3 is CASSINQLEVNQSQHF. Written as DNA, the CDR3 is TGTGCCAGTAGTATAAACCAGCTCGAAGTCAATCAGTCCCAGCATTTT. The rearrangement links TRBV19 to TRBJ1-5; D remains unclear. The CDR3 spans 16 residues. Germline CDR1 and CDR2: LNHDA and SQIVND (reference sequence).

This clonotype was found many times. This chain joins TRBV7-2 and TRBJ2-5; the D gene could be TRBD1 or TRBD2 (5 bases each). The CDR3 totals 15 residues. The germline gives CDR1 SGHTA, CDR2 FQGNSA. V was shortened by 1 base and J by 5 bases, with 14 bases between the two germline ends. The CDR3 sequence: CASSLGGQRAETQYF. DNA of the CDR3: TGTGCCAGCAGCTTAGGGGGCCAGAGGGCCGAGACCCAGTACTTC.

This clonotype was observed many times. The chain employs TRBV5-1 and TRBJ1-4, with D maybe TRBD1 (5 bases). Trimming stripped 0 bases from V and 0 bases from J, with 15 bases between. Germline lookup yields CDR1 SGHRS and CDR2 YFSETQ. The CDR3 loop spans 18 amino acids. The CDR3 coding sequence is TGCGCCAGCAGCTTGGCACCGGCAGGGACTGCAACTAATGAAAAACTGTTTTTT. As protein: CASSLAPAGTATNEKLFF.

Turning to this clonotype: A much more abundant neighbour one base away suggests this may be a read error. The V and J genes are TRBV29-1 and TRBJ2-3; D might be TRBD2 (6 bases). V lost 8 bases and J lost 8, with 11 bases in between. The germline CDR1 and CDR2 sequences are SQVTM and ANQGSEA. This CDR3 is built from 10 residues. The CDR3 sequence: CSTGAGTQYF. The CDR3 bases are TGCAGCACGGGAGCAGGTACGCAGTATTTT.

V is TRBV28 and J is TRBJ2-7, with D maybe TRBD1 (6 bases). Germline CDR1 is MDHEN and CDR2 is SYDVKM. The length of the CDR3 is 15 residues. V was trimmed by 6 bases and J by 3 bases, leaving 18 bases between them. The CDR3 protein is CASSPPRGSNYEQYF. CDR3 DNA sequence: TGTGCCAGCAGCCCCCCAAGGGGGTCCAACTACGAGCAGTACTTC.

This clonotype was seen only a few times. A much bigger clone sits one base away, suggesting this may be a read error. J is TRBJ1-2 and V is TRBV28, with D possibly TRBD1 on 5 matching bases. CDR1 is MDHEN, CDR2 SYDVKM, per germline. CDR3 length: 15 residues. The CDR3 sequence: CASSQAGPANYGDTF. The CDR3 nucleotides read TGTGCCAGCAGTCAAGCGGGACCCGCTAACTATGGCGACACCTTC.

This clonotype came up a few times. The conserved phenylalanine or tryptophan normally closing the CDR3 is absent here, so this likely arose from a read error. It is unclear where the CDR3 begins or ends on the DNA, so no DNA is shown, and the CDR3 is as TCRdb lists it. This chain connects TRBV2 to TRBJ2-1; the table calls TRBD2, which could not be checked here. Per germline, CDR1 SNHLY and CDR2 FYNNEI. The CDR3 sequence runs 16 residues, both termini included. CDR3 sequence reads: CASSERLAGSSNEQVC.

This clonotype occurred many times. The chain employs TRBV11-2 and TRBJ2-1; D remains ambiguous. The ends were cut back, 3 bases at V and 0 bases at J, with 12 bases in the middle. Germline V gene sequence: CDR1 SGHAT, CDR2 FQNNGV. CDR3 length equals 16 residues. The CDR3 DNA is TGTGCCAGCAGCTTGGGCAGCCAAAGCTCCTACAATGAGCAGTTCTTC. Its translation is CASSLGSQSSYNEQFF.

This clonotype was counted many times. V is TRBV5-1 and J is TRBJ1-1; D is possibly TRBD1 (5 bases). The CDR3 length is 15 residues. Trimming pared 0 bases from V and 0 bases from J, leaving 9 bases between. Germline CDR1 and CDR2: SGHRS and YFSETQ. CDR3 sequence reads: CASSLAGGLNTEAFF. The CDR3 region has the DNA TGCGCCAGCAGCTTGGCCGGGGGTTTGAACACTGAAGCTTTCTTT.

The chain recombines TRBV5-5 with TRBJ2-1; D remains unclear. The CDR3 is 14 amino acids. Trimming removed 1 base from V and 5 bases from J, with 10 bases in between. The germline gives CDR1 SGHKS, CDR2 YYEKEE (reference sequence). The CDR3 here is CASSLNWANNEQFF. In DNA, the CDR3 is TGTGCCAGCAGCTTGAATTGGGCTAACAATGAGCAGTTCTTC. The complete variable domain, with remaining parts taken from reference TRBV5-5 and TRBJ2-1, reads DAGVTQSPTHLIKTRGQQVTLRCSPISGHKSVSWYQQVLGQGPQFIFQYYEKEERGRGNFPDRFSARQFPNYSSELNVNALLLGDSALYLCASSLNWANNEQFFGPGTRLTVL.

There are many counts of this clonotype. V is TRBV28 and J is TRBJ2-1; 7 bases are a match to TRBD1. V lost 5 bases and J lost 7; bases outside the gene matches: 11. CDR3 size: 15 residues. Germline V gene data show CDR1 as MDHEN and CDR2 as SYDVKM. The DNA for the CDR3 is TGTGCCAGCAGTCAGCTAAACAGGGGTTGGAATGAGCAGTTCTTC. It yields the protein CASSQLNRGWNEQFF.